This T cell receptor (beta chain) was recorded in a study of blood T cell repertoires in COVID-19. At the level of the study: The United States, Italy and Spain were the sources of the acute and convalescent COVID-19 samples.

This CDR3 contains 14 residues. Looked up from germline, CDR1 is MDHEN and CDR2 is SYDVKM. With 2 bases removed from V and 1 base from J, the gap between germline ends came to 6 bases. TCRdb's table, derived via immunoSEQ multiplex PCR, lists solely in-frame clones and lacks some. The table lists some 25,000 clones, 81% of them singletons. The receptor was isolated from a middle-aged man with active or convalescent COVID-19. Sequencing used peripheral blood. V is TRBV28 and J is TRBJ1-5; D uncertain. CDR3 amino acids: CASSLGQSNQPQHF. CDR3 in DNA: TGTGCCAGCAGTTTAGGGCAGAGCAATCAGCCCCAGCATTTT.